This TCR beta chain is drawn from a study of cytomegalovirus exposure and HLA in healthy donors. Here immunoSEQ multiplex PCR was the method, and the copy in TCRdb shows in-frame clones only, minus some. Here the sample spans about 240,000 clones, roughly 89% being singletons. This CDR3 has 14 amino acids. Trimming stripped 1 base from V and 7 bases from J, with 9 bases between. CDR1 is SGHNT, CDR2 YYREEE, per germline (reference sequence). The sample consisted of PBMCs. V gene TRBV5-4 combines with J gene TRBJ2-6; maybe TRBD2 (5 bases). The TCR was taken from a man aged 18 to 30 in good health and CMV-seronegative. DNA of the CDR3: TGTGCCAGCAGCTTGCGTGCTAGCGCCAACGTCCTGACTTTC. Its protein product is CASSLRASANVLTF.